This TCR beta chain emerged from a study of Ad26.COV2.S vaccination and SARS-CoV-2 variants. Using immunoSEQ multiplex PCR, the repertoire was profiled, and TCRdb retains in-frame clones only, with some absent. The sample has a few hundred thousand clones, roughly 90% seen once; the top ten hold less than 4%. This CDR3 comprises 15 residues. V gave up 8 bases and J gave up 7 bases, with 23 bases separating them. The treatment denotes: roughly 20 received Ad26.COV2.S at low or high dose, single or two shots; about 5 received placebo; per-sample allocation not given. Samples were taken on day 63 after the first vaccine or placebo injection.

The sequences come from peripheral blood, collected in a trial of Ad26.COV2.S vaccine versus placebo. This chain connects TRBV23-1 to TRBJ2-5; the D gene could be TRBD1 or TRBD2 (5 bases each). TRBV23-1 is given ORF status, its function remaining uncertain. The clonotype was recovered from a person between 18 and 59 years old who received the Ad26.COV2.S COVID-19 vaccine or a placebo. The CDR3 nucleotides are TGCGCCAGCTGCCTATTCCCGGGACGGAACATGACCCAGTACTTC. Translation gives CASCLFPGRNMTQYF.